The present T cell receptor (beta chain) was sequenced within a study of OX40 agonist ivuxolimab in advanced cancers. Study-level points and caveats: CD4+ T cells averaged fewer expanded clones than CD8+ T cells.

Details on this clone: Its antigen is not known.

Blood sampling took place at baseline, cycle 4 day 1, and cycle 7 day 1. Only in-frame clones appear in the TCRdb table, and some are missing; sequencing was by immunoSEQ multiplex PCR. The repertoire includes around 40,000 clones, 75% to 90% of them detected once, and 9% to 13% sits in the top ten. Trimming took 2 bases from V and 7 from J; bases not matched to a gene: 9. CDR1 and CDR2 from the germline V gene are SEHNR and FQNEAQ (reference sequence). The CDR3 length is 15 residues. This receptor was identified in an adult with an advanced solid tumor such as melanoma, head and neck, liver or kidney cancer. The input for sequencing was CD4+ or CD8+ T cells sorted from blood, taken in a trial of the OX40 agonist ivuxolimab. V usage is TRBV7-9 and J usage is TRBJ2-7, with 9 bases matching TRBD1. The chain's CDR3 is CASSLSGTGRSEQYF. The CDR3 DNA sequence: TGTGCCAGCAGCTTATCCGGGACAGGGAGGTCTGAGCAGTACTTC.